This T cell receptor beta chain was captured in a study of regulatory T cells in long-lasting Graves disease. iRepertoire HTBI primers and Arm-PCR of CDR3 regions built TCR beta libraries. TCRdb passed the multiplex PCR reads through MiXCR, listing each CDR3 protein once. The repertoire holds 400,000 or so distinct CDR3 sequences, with roughly 20% as singletons. CDR3 length: 15 residues. Unmatched junction bases numbered 8, after V lost 3 bases and J lost 4 bases. The germline CDR1 and CDR2 sequences are MDHEN and SYDVKM. Time point here: persistent/refractory GD, antithyroid drugs over 5 years with positive TRAb. Following extraction of RNA from PBMCs, that RNA was used to make the TCR library. This clonotype has at least ten counts.

Material: peripheral blood mononuclear cells (PBMCs), obtained when the disease was refractory, from a patient treated with antithyroid drugs. The rearrangement links TRBV28 to TRBJ2-5, with 7 bases lining up with TRBD1. The sequence came from a female donor with Graves disease. This CDR3 reads CASSLGWTGSETQYF. In DNA, the CDR3 is TGTGCCAGCAGTTTGGGTTGGACAGGTTCAGAGACCCAGTACTTC.